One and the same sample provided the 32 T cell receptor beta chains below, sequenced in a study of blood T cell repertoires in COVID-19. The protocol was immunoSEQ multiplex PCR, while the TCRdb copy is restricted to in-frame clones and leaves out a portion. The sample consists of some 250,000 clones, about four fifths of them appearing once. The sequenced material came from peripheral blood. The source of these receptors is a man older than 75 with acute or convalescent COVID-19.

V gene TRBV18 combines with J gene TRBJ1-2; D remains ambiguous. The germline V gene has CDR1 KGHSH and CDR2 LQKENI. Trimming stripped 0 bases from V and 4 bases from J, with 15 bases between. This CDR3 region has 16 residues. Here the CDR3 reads CASSPPVDINFYGYTF. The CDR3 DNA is TGTGCCAGCTCACCACCGGTCGATATTAACTTCTATGGCTACACCTTC.

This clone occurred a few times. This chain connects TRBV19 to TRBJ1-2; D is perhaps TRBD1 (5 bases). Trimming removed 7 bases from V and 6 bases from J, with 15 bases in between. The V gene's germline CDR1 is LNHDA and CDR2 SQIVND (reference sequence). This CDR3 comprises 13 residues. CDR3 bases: TGTGCCAGTACTTCTGCAGGGTATCATGGCTACACCTTC. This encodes CASTSAGYHGYTF.

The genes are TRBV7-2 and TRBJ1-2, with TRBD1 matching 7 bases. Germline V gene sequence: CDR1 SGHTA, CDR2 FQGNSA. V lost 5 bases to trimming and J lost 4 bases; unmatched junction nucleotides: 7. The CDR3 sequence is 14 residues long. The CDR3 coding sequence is TGTGCCAGCAGCCACTGGACAGGCCCCTATGGCTACACCTTC. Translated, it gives CASSHWTGPYGYTF.

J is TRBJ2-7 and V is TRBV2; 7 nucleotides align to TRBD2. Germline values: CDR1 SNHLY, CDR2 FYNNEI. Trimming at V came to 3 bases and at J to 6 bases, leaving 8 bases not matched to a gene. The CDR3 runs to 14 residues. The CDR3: CASSDGAGEVEQYF. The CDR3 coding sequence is TGTGCCAGCAGTGATGGTGCGGGGGAAGTCGAGCAGTACTTC.

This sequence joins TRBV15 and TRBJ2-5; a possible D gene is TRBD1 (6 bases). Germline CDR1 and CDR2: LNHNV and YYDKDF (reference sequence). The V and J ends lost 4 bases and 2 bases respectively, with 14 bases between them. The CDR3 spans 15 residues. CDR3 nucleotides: TGTGCCACCAGCACAAAGGCGACAGGACAAGAGACCCAGTACTTC. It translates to CATSTKATGQETQYF.

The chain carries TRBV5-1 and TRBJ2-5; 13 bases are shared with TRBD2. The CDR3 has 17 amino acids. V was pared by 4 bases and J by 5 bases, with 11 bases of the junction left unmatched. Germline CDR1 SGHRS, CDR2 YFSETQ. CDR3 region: CASSDRMTSGGRETQYF. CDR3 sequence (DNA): TGCGCCAGCAGCGACCGAATGACTAGCGGGGGGCGGGAGACCCAGTACTTC.

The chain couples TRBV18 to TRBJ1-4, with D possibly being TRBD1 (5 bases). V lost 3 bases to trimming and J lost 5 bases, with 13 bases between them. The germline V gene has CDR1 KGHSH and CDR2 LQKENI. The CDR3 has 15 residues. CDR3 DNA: TGTGCCAGCTCACCCACGGACATCCGGAATGAAAAACTGTTTTTT. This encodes CASSPTDIRNEKLFF.

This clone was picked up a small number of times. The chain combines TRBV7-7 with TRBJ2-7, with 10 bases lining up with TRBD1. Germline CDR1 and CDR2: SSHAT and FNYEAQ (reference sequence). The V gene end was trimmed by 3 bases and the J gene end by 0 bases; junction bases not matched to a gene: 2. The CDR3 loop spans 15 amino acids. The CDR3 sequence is CASSFGQGDSYEQYF. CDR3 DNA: TGTGCCAGCAGCTTCGGACAGGGGGACTCCTACGAGCAGTACTTC.

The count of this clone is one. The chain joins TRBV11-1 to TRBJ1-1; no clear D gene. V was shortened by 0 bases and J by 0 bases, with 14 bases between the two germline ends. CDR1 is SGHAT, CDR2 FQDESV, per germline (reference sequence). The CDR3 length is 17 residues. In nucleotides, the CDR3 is TGTGCCAGCAGCTTAGCTTTATCTAAGGACTTGAACACTGAAGCTTTCTTT. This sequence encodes CASSLALSKDLNTEAFF.

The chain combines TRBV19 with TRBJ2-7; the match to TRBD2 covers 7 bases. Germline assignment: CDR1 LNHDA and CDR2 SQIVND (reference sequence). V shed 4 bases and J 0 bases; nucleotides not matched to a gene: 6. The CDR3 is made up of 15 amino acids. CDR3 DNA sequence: TGTGCCAGTAGTACTGTTTGGGGGGGCTCCTACGAGCAGTACTTC. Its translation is CASSTVWGGSYEQYF.

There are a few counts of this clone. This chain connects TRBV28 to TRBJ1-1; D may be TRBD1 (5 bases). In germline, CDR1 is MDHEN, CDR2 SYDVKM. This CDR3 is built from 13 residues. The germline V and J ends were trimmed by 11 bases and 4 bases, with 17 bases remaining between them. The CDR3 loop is CAANPRQFTEAFF. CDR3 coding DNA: TGTGCCGCGAACCCGAGACAGTTCACTGAAGCTTTCTTT.

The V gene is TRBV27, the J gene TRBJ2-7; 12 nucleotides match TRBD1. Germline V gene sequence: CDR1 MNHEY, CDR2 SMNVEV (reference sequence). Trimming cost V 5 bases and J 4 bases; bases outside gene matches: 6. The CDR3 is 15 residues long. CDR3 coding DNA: TGTGCCAGCAGTGACCGGGACAGGGGGCGTTACGAGCAGTACTTC. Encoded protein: CASSDRDRGRYEQYF.

The DNA of the CDR3 is TGTGCCAGCAGCTCCCCGTTTCCCCAAGAGACCCAGTACTTC. Translated, it gives CASSSPFPQETQYF. This chain uses TRBV11-2 with TRBJ2-5; no firm D call. Germline lookup yields CDR1 SGHAT and CDR2 FQNNGV. Deletions cut 4 bases from V and 1 base from J, with 10 bases between. This CDR3 comprises 14 residues.

The CDR3: CASSARPGQGAYEQYF. The CDR3 coding sequence is TGTGCCAGTAGTGCCCGGCCGGGACAGGGGGCCTACGAGCAGTACTTC. The V and J genes are TRBV19 and TRBJ2-7, with TRBD1 matching 11 bases. The V and J ends lost 5 bases and 2 bases, in that order; junction bases with no gene match: 8. CDR1 is LNHDA and CDR2 is SQIVND in the germline V gene (reference sequence). The CDR3 is made up of 16 amino acids.

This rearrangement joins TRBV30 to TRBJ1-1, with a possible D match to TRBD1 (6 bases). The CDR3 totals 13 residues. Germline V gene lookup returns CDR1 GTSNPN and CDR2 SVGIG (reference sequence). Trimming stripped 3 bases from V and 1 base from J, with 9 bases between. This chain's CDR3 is CAWSQTGNTEAFF. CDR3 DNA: TGTGCCTGGAGCCAGACAGGGAACACTGAAGCTTTCTTT.

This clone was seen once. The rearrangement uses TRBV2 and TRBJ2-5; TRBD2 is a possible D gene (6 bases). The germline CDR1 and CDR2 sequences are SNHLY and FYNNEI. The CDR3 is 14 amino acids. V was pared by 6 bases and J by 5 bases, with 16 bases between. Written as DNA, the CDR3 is TGTGCCAGCAGCTCAGGGTGGGCGGGGGAGACCCAGTACTTC. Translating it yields CASSSGWAGETQYF.

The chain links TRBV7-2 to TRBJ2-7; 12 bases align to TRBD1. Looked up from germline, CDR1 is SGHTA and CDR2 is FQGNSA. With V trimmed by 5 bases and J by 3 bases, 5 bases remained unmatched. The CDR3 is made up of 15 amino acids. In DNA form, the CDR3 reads TGTGCCAGCAGCACCGGGACAGGGGGCAACTACGAGCAGTACTTC. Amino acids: CASSTGTGGNYEQYF.

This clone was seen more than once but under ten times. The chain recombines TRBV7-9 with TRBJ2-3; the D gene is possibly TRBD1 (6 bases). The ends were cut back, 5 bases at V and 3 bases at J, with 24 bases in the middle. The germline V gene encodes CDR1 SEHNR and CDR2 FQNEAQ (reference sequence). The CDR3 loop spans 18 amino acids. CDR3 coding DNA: TGTGCCAGCAGCCGCATTCTAACGTTGGGGGCGCGGACAGATACGCAGTATTTT. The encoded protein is CASSRILTLGARTDTQYF.

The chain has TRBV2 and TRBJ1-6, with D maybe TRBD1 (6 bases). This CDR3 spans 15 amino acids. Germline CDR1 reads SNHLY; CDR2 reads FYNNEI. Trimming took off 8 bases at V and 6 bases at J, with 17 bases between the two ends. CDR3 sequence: CASREGTRGNSPLHF. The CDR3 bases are TGTGCCAGCCGGGAAGGGACAAGGGGTAATTCACCCCTCCACTTT.

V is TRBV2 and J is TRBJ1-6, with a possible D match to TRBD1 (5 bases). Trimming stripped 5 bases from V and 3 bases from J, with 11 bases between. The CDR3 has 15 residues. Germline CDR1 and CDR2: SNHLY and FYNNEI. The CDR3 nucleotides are TGTGCCAGCAGTTCAATCCAGGGCTATAATTCACCCCTCCACTTT. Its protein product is CASSSIQGYNSPLHF.

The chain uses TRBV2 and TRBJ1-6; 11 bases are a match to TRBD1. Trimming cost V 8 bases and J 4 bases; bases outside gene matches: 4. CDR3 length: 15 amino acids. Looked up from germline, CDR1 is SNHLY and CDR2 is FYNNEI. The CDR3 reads CASLGQGGYNSPLHF. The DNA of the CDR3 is TGTGCCAGCTTGGGACAGGGGGGTTATAATTCACCCCTCCACTTT.

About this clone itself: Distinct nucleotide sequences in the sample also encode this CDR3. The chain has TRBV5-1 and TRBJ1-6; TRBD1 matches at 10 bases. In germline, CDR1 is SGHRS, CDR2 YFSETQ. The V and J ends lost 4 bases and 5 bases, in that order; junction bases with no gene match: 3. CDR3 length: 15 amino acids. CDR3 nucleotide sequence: TGCGCCAGCAGCACCGGACAGGGGGATAATTCACCCCTCCACTTT. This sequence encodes CASSTGQGDNSPLHF. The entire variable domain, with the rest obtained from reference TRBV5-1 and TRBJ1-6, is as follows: KAGVTQTPRYLIKTRGQQVTLSCSPISGHRSVSWYQQTPGQGLQFLFEYFSETQRNKGNFPGRFSGRQFSNSRSEMNVSTLELGDSALYLCASSTGQGDNSPLHFGNGTRLTVT.

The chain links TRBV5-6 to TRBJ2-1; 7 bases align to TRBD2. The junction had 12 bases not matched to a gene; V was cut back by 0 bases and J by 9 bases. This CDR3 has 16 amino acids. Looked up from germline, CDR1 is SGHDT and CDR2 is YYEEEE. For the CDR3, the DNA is TGTGCCAGCAGCTTGGATGTGCGGGGGTCGGCAAGTGAGCAGTTCTTC. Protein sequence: CASSLDVRGSASEQFF.

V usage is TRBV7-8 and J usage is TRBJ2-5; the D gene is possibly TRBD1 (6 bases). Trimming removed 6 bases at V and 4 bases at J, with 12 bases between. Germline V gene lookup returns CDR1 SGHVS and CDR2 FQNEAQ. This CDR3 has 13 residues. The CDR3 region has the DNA TGTGCCAGCAGTACAGGGTTTCGAGAGACCCAGTACTTC. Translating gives CASSTGFRETQYF.

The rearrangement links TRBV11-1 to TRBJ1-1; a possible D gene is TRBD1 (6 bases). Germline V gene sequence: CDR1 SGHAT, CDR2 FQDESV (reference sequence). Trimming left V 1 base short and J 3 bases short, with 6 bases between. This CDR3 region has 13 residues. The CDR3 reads CASSLGGHTEAFF. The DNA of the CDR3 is TGTGCCAGCAGCTTAGGGGGGCACACTGAAGCTTTCTTT.

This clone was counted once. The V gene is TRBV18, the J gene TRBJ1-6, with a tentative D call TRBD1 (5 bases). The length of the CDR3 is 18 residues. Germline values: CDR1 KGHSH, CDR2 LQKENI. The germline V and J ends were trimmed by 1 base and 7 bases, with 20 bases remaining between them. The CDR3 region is CASSPRAQAAESNSPLHF. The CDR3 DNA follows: TGTGCCAGCTCACCACGGGCACAGGCGGCGGAAAGCAATTCACCCCTCCACTTT.

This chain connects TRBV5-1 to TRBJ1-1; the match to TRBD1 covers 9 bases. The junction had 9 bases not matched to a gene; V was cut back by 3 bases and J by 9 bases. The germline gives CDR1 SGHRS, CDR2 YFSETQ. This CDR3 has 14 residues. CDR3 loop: CASSSDWDREKAFF. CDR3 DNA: TGCGCCAGCAGCTCGGATTGGGACAGGGAAAAAGCTTTCTTT.

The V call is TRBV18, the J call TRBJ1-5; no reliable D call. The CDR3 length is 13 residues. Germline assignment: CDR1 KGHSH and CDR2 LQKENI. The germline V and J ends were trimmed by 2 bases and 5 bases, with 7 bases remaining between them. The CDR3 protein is CASSPSRDQPQHF. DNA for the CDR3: TGTGCCAGCTCACCATCTCGGGATCAGCCCCAGCATTTT.

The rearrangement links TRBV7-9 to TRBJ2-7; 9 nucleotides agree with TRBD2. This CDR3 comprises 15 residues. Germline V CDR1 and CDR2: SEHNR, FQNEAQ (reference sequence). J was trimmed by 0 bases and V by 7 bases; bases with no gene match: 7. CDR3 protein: CASNPSGIASYEQYF. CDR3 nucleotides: TGTGCCAGCAACCCTAGCGGGATCGCCTCCTACGAGCAGTACTTC.

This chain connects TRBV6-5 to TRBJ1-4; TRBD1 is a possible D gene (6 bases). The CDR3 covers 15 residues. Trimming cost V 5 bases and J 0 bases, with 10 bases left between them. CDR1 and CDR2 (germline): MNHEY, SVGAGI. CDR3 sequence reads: CASSPDRATNEKLFF. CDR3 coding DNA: TGTGCCAGCAGTCCGGACAGAGCAACTAATGAAAAACTGTTTTTT.

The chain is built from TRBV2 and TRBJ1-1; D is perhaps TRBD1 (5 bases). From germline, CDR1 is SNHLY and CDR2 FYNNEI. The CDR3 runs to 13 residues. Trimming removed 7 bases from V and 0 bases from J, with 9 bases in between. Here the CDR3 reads CASNFRVNTEAFF. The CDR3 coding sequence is TGTGCCAGCAACTTCAGGGTGAACACTGAAGCTTTCTTT.

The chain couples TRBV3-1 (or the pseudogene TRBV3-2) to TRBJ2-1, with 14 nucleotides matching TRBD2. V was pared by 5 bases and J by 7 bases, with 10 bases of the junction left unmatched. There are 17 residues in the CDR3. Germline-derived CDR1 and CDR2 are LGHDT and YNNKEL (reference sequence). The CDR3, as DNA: TGTGCCAGCAGCTTTTTTCCCGGGACTAGCGGGAGTAATGAGCAGTTCTTC. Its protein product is CASSFFPGTSGSNEQFF.